The 19 T cell receptor beta chains listed next were all sequenced from one sample in a study of graft-versus-host responses after intestinal transplantation. No antigens are known for them. TCRdb's table, derived via immunoSEQ multiplex PCR, lists solely in-frame clones and lacks some. The sample contains 50,000 to 55,000 clones, 80% to 90% of which appear only once. The sample was unstimulated CD4+ T cells sorted from spleen or lymph node cells, taken before transplant. The receptors originated from a human donor who was the organ donor for an intestinal transplant.

The chain couples TRBV28 to TRBJ2-1, with D possibly being TRBD1 (5 bases). The germline V gene has CDR1 MDHEN and CDR2 SYDVKM. Trimming removed 2 bases at V and 8 bases at J, with 10 bases between. This CDR3 comprises 13 residues. The chain's CDR3 is CASSLQGAHEQFF. CDR3 nucleotide sequence: TGTGCCAGCAGTTTACAGGGTGCACATGAGCAGTTCTTC.

This chain uses TRBV21-1 with TRBJ2-7; TRBD1 reflects the table's D call only, with no check against the DNA. TRBV21-1 is a recognized pseudogene. This CDR3 has 14 residues. DNA of the CDR3: TGTGCCAGCAGCGAGAGGACAGGGGATAACGAGCAGTACTTC. Residues: CASSERTGDNEQYF.

The chain combines TRBV5-1 with TRBJ2-5; TRBD2 aligns across 7 bases. V trimming: 4 bases; J trimming: 4 bases; junction bases outside the gene matches: 7. The CDR3 contains 14 residues. Germline-derived CDR1 and CDR2 are SGHRS and YFSETQ. Written as DNA, the CDR3 is TGCGCCAGCAGCGACGGCAGGGAGGGAGAGACCCAGTACTTC. Residues: CASSDGREGETQYF.

The rearrangement links TRBV4-1 to TRBJ2-3; TRBD2 matches 10 bases. CDR1 and CDR2 (germline): MGHRA, YSYEKL. CDR3 length equals 16 residues. V lost 0 bases, J lost 7 bases, and 7 bases stayed unmatched. The CDR3 nucleotides read TGCGCCAGCAGCCAAGACCCAAGCGGGAGGGCCTATACGCAGTATTTT. Its protein is CASSQDPSGRAYTQYF.

This chain connects TRBV7-2 to TRBJ2-2; tentative D call: TRBD2 (6 bases). The CDR3 totals 15 residues. V lost 1 base to trimming and J lost 6 bases, with 12 bases between them. The germline gives CDR1 SGHTA, CDR2 FQGNSA. The CDR3 spells CASSLVGLLSGELFF. CDR3 sequence (DNA): TGTGCCAGCAGCTTAGTGGGACTTCTTTCCGGGGAGCTGTTTTTT.

The rearrangement links TRBV21-1 to TRBJ2-2; the listed D gene, TRBD2, was not tested against the DNA. TRBV21-1 is a known pseudogene. The CDR3 is 18 residues long. Written as DNA, the CDR3 is TGTGCCAGCAGCAACCCGGGACTAGCGGGATTAGGGACCGGGGAGCTGTTTTTT. Its protein product is CASSNPGLAGLGTGELFF.

This clone was observed a handful of times. The V gene is TRBV11-2, the J gene TRBJ2-7, with 7 nucleotides matching TRBD2. This CDR3 comprises 16 residues. V lost 2 bases to trimming and J lost 5 bases; unmatched junction nucleotides: 12. CDR1 SGHAT and CDR2 FQNNGV come from the germline V gene. The CDR3, as DNA: TGTGCCAGCAGCTTAAACCCAGCGGGACTCGGGGACGAGCAGTACTTC. This codes for CASSLNPAGLGDEQYF. Looking up the rest from reference TRBV11-2 and TRBJ2-7 gives the full variable domain: EAGVAQSPRYKIIEKRQSVAFWCNPISGHATLYWYQQILGQGPKLLIQFQNNGVVDDSQLPKDRFSAERLKGVDSTLKIQPAKLEDSAVYLCASSLNPAGLGDEQYFGPGTRLTVT.

The CDR3 nucleotides read TGTGCCAGCAGGCGGGATGGGACAGTCAAGCCCCAGCATTTT. Its translation is CASRRDGTVKPQHF. This rearrangement joins TRBV28 to TRBJ1-5; 7 bases match TRBD1. The CDR3 contains 14 residues. J lost 8 bases, V lost 6 bases, and 10 bases had no gene match. In germline, CDR1 is MDHEN, CDR2 SYDVKM.

This clone was seen once. The gene calls are TRBV4-1 and TRBJ2-7; possible D gene TRBD2, 6 bases. The CDR3 is 17 residues long. Germline CDR1 and CDR2: MGHRA and YSYEKL. The V gene lost 0 bases and the J gene lost 2 bases, with 17 bases spanning the gap. The CDR3 DNA reads as TGCGCCAGCAGCCAAGAGTTCCCTAAAAGGAGGGCCTACGAGCAGTACTTC. Amino acids: CASSQEFPKRRAYEQYF.

This clone has only one observation. This rearrangement joins TRBV28 to TRBJ1-1; unclear D gene. This CDR3 has 12 amino acids. The germline gives CDR1 MDHEN, CDR2 SYDVKM. The V end lost 3 bases, the J end lost 4 bases, and 6 bases lay between the germline ends. CDR3 nucleotides: TGTGCCAGCAGTTTCAGGTCCACTGAAGCTTTCTTT. Translated, it gives CASSFRSTEAFF.

This clone was seen a single time. The chain recombines TRBV6-1 with TRBJ2-7; TRBD2 agrees at 8 bases. CDR1 is MNHNS, CDR2 SASEGT, per germline. V was pared by 0 bases and J by 3 bases, with 7 bases of the junction left unmatched. CDR3 size: 16 residues. CDR3 in amino acids: CASSEALAGSYYEQYF. The CDR3 DNA follows: TGTGCCAGCAGTGAAGCTTTAGCGGGGTCATACTACGAGCAGTACTTC.

This clone appeared a few times. The V call is TRBV27, the J call TRBJ2-7, with 8 bases that match TRBD1. Looked up from germline, CDR1 is MNHEY and CDR2 is SMNVEV (reference sequence). The CDR3 has 13 residues. V was pared by 2 bases and J by 7 bases, with 4 bases of the junction left unmatched. The CDR3 loop reads CASSLDRGWEQYF. CDR3 bases: TGTGCCAGCAGTTTAGACAGGGGATGGGAGCAGTACTTC.

This clone has just a few counts. This chain connects TRBV5-6 to TRBJ2-7; TRBD1 is a possible D gene (5 bases). V was pared by 4 bases and J by 4 bases, with 12 bases between. Germline V lookup: CDR1 SGHDT, CDR2 YYEEEE. The CDR3 has 13 amino acids. CDR3 sequence reads: CASSPPNRYEQYF. In DNA, the CDR3 is TGTGCCAGCAGCCCACCTAACAGGTACGAGCAGTACTTC.

The chain joins TRBV5-1 to TRBJ2-3; 8 positions match TRBD2. The CDR3 has 18 residues. V trimming: 1 base; J trimming: 2 bases; junction bases outside the gene matches: 12. The germline V gene has CDR1 SGHRS and CDR2 YFSETQ. CDR3 sequence reads: CASSLLSSGLTPTDTQYF. CDR3 bases: TGCGCCAGCAGCTTGTTGTCTAGCGGGCTGACTCCCACAGATACGCAGTATTTT.

The V and J genes are TRBV30 and TRBJ1-3, with a tentative D call TRBD1 (5 bases). Per the germline V gene, CDR1 is GTSNPN and CDR2 is SVGIG (reference sequence). CDR3 length: 13 residues. V lost 4 bases, J lost 1 base, and 8 bases lay in between. As DNA, the CDR3 is TGTGCCTGGACAGGGTTATCTGGAAACACCATATATTTT. As protein: CAWTGLSGNTIYF.

This clone was counted a few times. The V call is TRBV6-6, the J call TRBJ2-7, with D tentatively TRBD1 (5 bases). Trimming removed 6 bases from V and 1 base from J, with 13 bases in between. Germline V gene lookup returns CDR1 MNHNY and CDR2 SVGAGI (reference sequence). This CDR3 is 14 amino acids long. DNA for the CDR3: TGTGCCAGCAGGAACCGGACATTGTCCTACGAGCAGTACTTC. Its translation: CASRNRTLSYEQYF.

The chain recombines TRBV12-5 with TRBJ2-1, with D possibly matching TRBD1 (6 bases). The CDR3 is 17 amino acids. Per the germline V gene, CDR1 is LGHNT and CDR2 is FRNRAP. V was shortened by 1 base and J by 5 bases, with 18 bases between the two germline ends. CDR3 in DNA: TGTGCTAGTGGTTTGGCCCATGGTGGGAAGGGGGACAATGAGCAGTTCTTC. It yields the protein CASGLAHGGKGDNEQFF.

The chain couples TRBV7-3 to TRBJ1-4, with 9 bases lining up with TRBD1. CDR3 size: 13 residues. CDR1 is SGHTA and CDR2 is FQGTGA in the germline V gene. V was pared by 5 bases and J by 7 bases, with 2 bases of the junction left unmatched. CDR3 sequence: CASSPGQGEKLFF. In nucleotides, the CDR3 is TGTGCCAGCAGCCCGGGACAGGGTGAAAAACTGTTTTTT.

The chain combines TRBV5-6 with TRBJ2-7; possible D gene TRBD1, 6 bases. Germline CDR1 reads SGHDT; CDR2 reads YYEEEE. Between the trimmed V and J ends, which lost 2 bases and 11 bases, there was a span of 14 bases. The CDR3 runs to 12 residues. CDR3 amino acids: CASSLNRDNKYF. For the CDR3, the DNA is TGTGCCAGCAGCTTAAACCGGGACAATAAGTACTTC. Full variable domain (outside the CDR3, taken from reference TRBV5-6 and TRBJ2-7): DAGVTQSPTHLIKTRGQQVTLRCSPKSGHDTVSWYQQALGQGPQFIFQYYEEEERQRGNFPDRFSGHQFPNYSSELNVNALLLGDSALYLCASSLNRDNKYFGPGTRLTVT.